The 25 T cell receptor beta chains below were found in one sample sequenced in a study of identical twins. Using its own MiXCR run on the 5' RACE reads, TCRdb lists one record per CDR3 protein. The sample shows about 890,000 distinct CDR3 sequences, over 9% of them seen only once. Separately, the same data were catalogued under a study of yellow fever vaccine responses in identical twins.

Sequenced input: PBMCs. The origin of the receptors is a woman aged 18-30 years in good health.

This clonotype has only a few counts. The V and J genes are TRBV5-1 and TRBJ2-1; 7 nucleotides agree with TRBD1. The germline V gene has CDR1 SGHRS and CDR2 YFSETQ. This CDR3 contains 14 residues. Trimming took 4 bases from V and 4 from J; bases not matched to a gene: 5. The CDR3 reads CASSEQTGYNEQFF. The CDR3 DNA is TGCGCCAGCAGCGAGCAGACAGGGTACAATGAGCAGTTCTTC. Full variable domain (rest looked up from reference TRBV5-1 and TRBJ2-1): KAGVTQTPRYLIKTRGQQVTLSCSPISGHRSVSWYQQTPGQGLQFLFEYFSETQRNKGNFPGRFSGRQFSNSRSEMNVSTLELGDSALYLCASSEQTGYNEQFFGPGTRLTVL.

This chain uses TRBV11-1 with TRBJ1-1; D gene uncertain. The CDR3 runs 14 residues. Germline V gene lookup returns CDR1 SGHAT and CDR2 FQDESV (reference sequence). With 5 bases removed from V and 2 bases from J, the gap between germline ends came to 12 bases. CDR3 protein: CASSQRRGNTEAFF. The CDR3 DNA is TGTGCCAGCAGCCAGAGGCGGGGAAACACTGAAGCTTTCTTT. Filled out from reference TRBV11-1 and TRBJ1-1, the complete variable domain reads EAEVAQSPRYKITEKSQAVAFWCDPISGHATLYWYRQILGQGPELLVQFQDESVVDDSQLPKDRFSAERLKGVDSTLKIQPAELGDSAMYLCASSQRRGNTEAFFGQGTRLTVV.

The chain uses TRBV29-1 and TRBJ2-3; D is unresolved. This CDR3 spans 14 amino acids. With 0 bases removed from V and 8 bases from J, the gap between germline ends came to 15 bases. Germline values: CDR1 SQVTM, CDR2 ANQGSEA. The CDR3 DNA follows: TGCAGCGTTGAAGATCAATGGGAAGGCGGTACGCAGTATTTT. Translated: CSVEDQWEGGTQYF.

This clonotype has just a few counts. V and J are TRBV29-1 and TRBJ2-3; 8 positions agree with TRBD1. V lost 7 bases, J lost 2 bases, and 20 bases stayed unmatched. The CDR3 runs to 18 residues. Germline V gene sequence: CDR1 SQVTM, CDR2 ANQGSEA. The CDR3 protein is CSGLPWERTGKNTDTQYF. The CDR3 DNA sequence: TGCAGCGGCTTGCCCTGGGAACGGACAGGGAAAAACACAGATACGCAGTATTTT.

This clonotype was picked up a small number of times. The gene calls are TRBV7-9 and TRBJ1-2; 8 bases are a match to TRBD1. V lost 8 bases, J lost 5 bases, and 10 bases stayed unmatched. This CDR3 is 14 amino acids long. Germline CDR1 is SEHNR and CDR2 is FQNEAQ (reference sequence). CDR3 sequence reads: CASAGGRTTYGYTF. Written as DNA, the CDR3 is TGTGCCAGCGCAGGGGGCAGGACAACTTATGGCTACACCTTC. The full variable domain, with the rest looked up from reference TRBV7-9 and TRBJ1-2, is DTGVSQNPRHKITKRGQNVTFRCDPISEHNRLYWYRQTLGQGPEFLTYFQNEAQLEKSRLLSDRFSAERPKGSFSTLEIQRTEQGDSAMYLCASAGGRTTYGYTFGSGTRLTVV.

This clonotype turned up a few times. The rearrangement links TRBV12-3 or TRBV12-4 to TRBJ2-1; 9 bases fit TRBD1. V was clipped by 6 bases and J by 14 bases; unmatched bases: 8. CDR3 length equals 12 residues. CDR3 DNA sequence: TGTGCCAGCAGCCTTACAGGGGGCGTCAAGTTCTTC. Translation gives CASSLTGGVKFF.

This clonotype came up a few times. The J gene is TRBJ1-6, the V gene TRBV6-2 or TRBV6-3, with unresolved D. Between the trimmed V and J ends, which lost 7 bases and 7 bases, there was a span of 8 bases. CDR3 length equals 12 residues. CDR1 is MNHEY, CDR2 SVGEGT, per germline. The CDR3 nucleotides are TGTGCCAGCACTTGGTCCAATTCACCCCTCCACTTT. This encodes CASTWSNSPLHF.

This clonotype was counted between two and nine times. The genes are TRBV5-1 and TRBJ2-3; 12 bases line up with TRBD2. J was trimmed by 3 bases and V by 4 bases; bases with no gene match: 18. There are 20 residues in the CDR3. Germline V gives CDR1 SGHRS, CDR2 YFSETQ. The CDR3 DNA reads as TGCGCCAGCAGCAGACAGGGGGCGACTAGCGGGAGTTCGAAAACAGATACGCAGTATTTT. It translates to CASSRQGATSGSSKTDTQYF.

Details on this clonotype: One junction end does not reproduce the germline sequence, and a read error may be involved. The chain combines TRBV20-1 with TRBJ1-5; D is unclear. From germline, CDR1 is DFQATT and CDR2 SNEGSKA (reference sequence). The CDR3 is 16 amino acids. The CDR3 DNA reads TGCTGTGCTAGAGAGCTGGACGTTGATAGCAATCAGCCCCAGCATTTT. The encoded protein is CCARELDVDSNQPQHF.

This clonotype was detected a few times. V and J are TRBV12-3 or TRBV12-4 and TRBJ2-5, with a tentative D call TRBD2 (5 bases). The V end lost 3 bases, the J end lost 5 bases, and 13 bases lay between the germline ends. This CDR3 region has 14 residues. CDR3 sequence reads: CASSLSGSPETQYF. DNA of the CDR3: TGTGCCAGCAGTTTGTCGGGGTCGCCGGAGACCCAGTACTTC.

The chain recombines TRBV6-5 with TRBJ2-7; tentatively, D is TRBD1 (6 bases). CDR3 length equals 12 residues. The germline V and J ends were trimmed by 5 bases and 4 bases, with 9 bases remaining between them. Germline-derived CDR1 and CDR2 are MNHEY and SVGAGI. The CDR3 protein is CASSTRGYEQYF. In DNA, the CDR3 is TGTGCCAGCAGTACCAGGGGTTACGAGCAGTACTTC.

This clonotype was counted only a few times. This rearrangement joins TRBV25-1 to TRBJ2-6; 8 bases line up with TRBD1. The CDR3 has 18 amino acids. Germline assignment: CDR1 MGHDK and CDR2 SYGVNS. The V and J ends lost 6 bases and 7 bases, in that order; junction bases with no gene match: 17. In DNA, the CDR3 is TGTGCCAGCAGGATACAGGGGGAGGAACCCCTGGGTGCCAACGTCCTGACTTTC. It yields the protein CASRIQGEEPLGANVLTF.

A few counts support this clonotype. V is TRBV20-1 and J is TRBJ1-4, with D hard to call. The CDR3 runs 14 residues. CDR1 is DFQATT and CDR2 is SNEGSKA in the germline V gene (reference sequence). The germline V and J ends were trimmed by 1 base and 1 base, with 7 bases remaining between them. DNA for the CDR3: TGCAGTGCTAGAGGGGAGGGAACTAATGAAAAACTGTTTTTT. As protein: CSARGEGTNEKLFF.

In its sample, this clonotype was seen a few times. The V gene is TRBV28, the J gene TRBJ2-2, with D possibly matching TRBD1 (5 bases). The CDR3 covers 16 residues. Trimming left V 5 bases short and J 0 bases short, with 13 bases between. CDR1 is MDHEN and CDR2 is SYDVKM in the germline V gene. The CDR3 bases are TGTGCCAGCAGTGAACAGGCATTATCGAACACCGGGGAGCTGTTTTTT. Protein product: CASSEQALSNTGELFF.

This clonotype was recorded a few times. The rearrangement uses TRBV6-2 or TRBV6-3 and TRBJ2-1, with D possibly being TRBD2 (5 bases). Trimming removed 6 bases from V and 12 bases from J, with 12 bases in between. Germline V gives CDR1 MNHEY, CDR2 SVGEGT. CDR3 length: 11 residues. In DNA form, the CDR3 reads TGTGCCAGCAGCCTTTGGGAGCGGCAGTTCTTC. It yields the protein CASSLWERQFF.

This clonotype occurred a few times. V gene TRBV20-1 combines with J gene TRBJ1-5; no firm D call. V was trimmed by 3 bases and J by 0 bases, leaving 6 bases between them. The CDR3 runs to 13 residues. Germline V CDR1 and CDR2: DFQATT, SNEGSKA (reference sequence). The CDR3 DNA reads as TGCAGTGCTAGGGCACCTAGCAATCAGCCCCAGCATTTT. This gives the protein CSARAPSNQPQHF.

This chain uses TRBV2 with TRBJ2-7, with D tentatively TRBD1 or TRBD2 (6 bases each). Germline CDR1 SNHLY, CDR2 FYNNEI. The V end lost 4 bases, the J end lost 3 bases, and 13 bases lay between the germline ends. The CDR3 consists of 14 residues. CDR3 protein: CASSGGAPIYEQYV. The CDR3 coding sequence is TGTGCCAGCAGTGGGGGGGCGCCAATCTACGAGCAGTACGTC.

This clonotype was counted only a few times. The chain is built from TRBV20-1 and TRBJ2-5; 8 bases map to TRBD1. This CDR3 contains 15 residues. Germline V lookup: CDR1 DFQATT, CDR2 SNEGSKA (reference sequence). V lost 5 bases, J lost 5 bases, and 13 bases stayed unmatched. The CDR3, as DNA: TGCAGTGCTCCAGGACAGGGTGAATGGAGGGAGACCCAGTACTTC. Translation gives CSAPGQGEWRETQYF.

This chain connects TRBV20-1 to TRBJ1-6; D is possibly TRBD1 (5 bases). V lost 5 bases and J 7 bases, leaving 15 bases between the germline ends. There are 14 residues in the CDR3. CDR1 and CDR2 (germline): DFQATT, SNEGSKA (reference sequence). The CDR3 DNA is TGCAGTGCTCGCCGGGGGTACGGGAATTCACCCCTCCACTTT. It is translated as CSARRGYGNSPLHF.

This clonotype was seen more than once but under ten times. The chain carries TRBV20-1 and TRBJ2-1, with TRBD2 identical over 11 bases. This CDR3 contains 15 residues. The V gene end was trimmed by 3 bases and the J gene end by 9 bases; junction bases not matched to a gene: 10. The germline V gene has CDR1 DFQATT and CDR2 SNEGSKA (reference sequence). The CDR3 DNA sequence: TGCAGTGCTAGTTCTTTTGGACTAGCGGGTGCTGAGCAGTTCTTC. As protein: CSASSFGLAGAEQFF.

V usage is TRBV10-3 and J usage is TRBJ2-1, with no clear D. The V and J ends lost 3 bases and 0 bases respectively, with 15 bases between them. The CDR3 consists of 17 residues. CDR1 and CDR2 from the germline V gene are ENHRY and SYGVKD. The CDR3 nucleotides read TGTGCCATCAGTGATTCCGCGACACTGAGCTCCTACAATGAGCAGTTCTTC. It codes for CAISDSATLSSYNEQFF.

The chain joins TRBV5-1 to TRBJ2-5; no firm D call. The CDR3 loop spans 13 amino acids. Germline V gene data show CDR1 as SGHRS and CDR2 as YFSETQ. V was cut by 1 base and J by 3 bases, with 7 bases left in between. CDR3: CASSLNKKETQYF. DNA of the CDR3: TGCGCCAGCAGCTTGAACAAGAAAGAGACCCAGTACTTC.

CDR3 protein: CATSDTGTSGSEQFF. DNA of the CDR3: TGTGCCACCAGTGATACTGGGACTAGCGGGAGTGAGCAGTTCTTC. The chain combines TRBV24-1 with TRBJ2-1; 14 bases are shared with TRBD2. J was trimmed by 9 bases and V by 3 bases; bases with no gene match: 3. Germline V gives CDR1 KGHDR, CDR2 SFDVKD. The CDR3 is made up of 15 amino acids.

The chain is built from TRBV29-1 and TRBJ2-2, with 9 bases aligning to TRBD1. This CDR3 contains 15 residues. Trimming removed 6 bases from V and 6 bases from J; junction bases left unmatched: 11. Germline CDR1 and CDR2: SQVTM and ANQGSEA. The DNA of the CDR3 is TGCAGCGTGGGACAGGGTGTACGTAGTGCCGGGGAGCTGTTTTTT. Its translation: CSVGQGVRSAGELFF.

About this clonotype itself: A junction end diverges from the germline sequence, so it may reflect a read error. The rearrangement links TRBV10-1 to TRBJ2-3; D gene ambiguous. The CDR3 consists of 14 residues. The germline V gene has CDR1 WNHNN and CDR2 SYGVQD (reference sequence). CDR3 protein: CASSDSGGTDTHYF. CDR3 bases: TGCGCCAGCAGTGATTCGGGTGGAACAGATACGCACTATTTT.